Below are 20 T cell receptor beta chains sequenced from a single sample in a study of T cells after yellow fever vaccination. Each CDR3 protein is one row after TCRdb ran MiXCR on the 5' RACE reads. The repertoire consists of hundreds of thousands of distinct CDR3 sequences, with 12% occurring once and the leading ten covering roughly 3.1%. The sequencing here drew on CD4+ T cells sorted from PBMCs, taken 15 days after the yellow fever booster vaccination. These receptors all come from a man aged 18 to 30 who received the YFV17D yellow fever vaccine.

This clonotype has only a few counts. The chain is built from TRBV18 and TRBJ1-5, with 7 bases that match TRBD1. The CDR3 extends over 14 amino acids. From germline, CDR1 is KGHSH and CDR2 LQKENI. The V and J ends lost 5 bases and 2 bases, in that order; junction bases with no gene match: 3. CDR3 region: CASSDTGGNQPQHF. Here the CDR3 DNA reads TGTGCCAGCTCAGATACAGGGGGCAATCAGCCCCAGCATTTT.

This clonotype appeared a few times. The chain combines TRBV27 with TRBJ2-1; 12 bases align to TRBD2. The germline CDR1 and CDR2 sequences are MNHEY and SMNVEV (reference sequence). Trimming cost V 8 bases and J 6 bases; bases outside gene matches: 8. The CDR3 is 15 amino acids. The CDR3 protein is CASWDGLAGINEQFF. The CDR3 DNA reads TGTGCCAGCTGGGACGGACTAGCGGGGATCAATGAGCAGTTCTTC.

This clonotype has a handful of counts. This sequence joins TRBV7-2 and TRBJ2-7, with D hard to call. Germline V gene data show CDR1 as SGHTA and CDR2 as FQGNSA. Trimming cost V 1 base and J 4 bases, with 20 bases left between them. CDR3 size: 17 residues. CDR3 bases: TGTGCCAGCAGCTTAGAGCAATGGGCGTCTATTACGTACGAGCAGTACTTC. It specifies CASSLEQWASITYEQYF. The complete variable domain, with remaining parts taken from reference TRBV7-2 and TRBJ2-7, reads GAGVSQSPSNKVTEKGKDVELRCDPISGHTALYWYRQSLGQGLEFLIYFQGNSAPDKSGLPSDRFSAERTGGSVSTLTIQRTQQEDSAVYLCASSLEQWASITYEQYFGPGTRLTVT.

This chain links TRBV20-1 with TRBJ2-4; D uncertain. Germline V gene lookup returns CDR1 DFQATT and CDR2 SNEGSKA (reference sequence). The CDR3 has 13 amino acids. Trimming removed 5 bases from V and 3 bases from J, with 11 bases in between. CDR3 DNA sequence: TGCAGTGCTGCCGGGCCCCTCAAAAACATTCAGTACTTC. Amino acids: CSAAGPLKNIQYF.

This clonotype was detected ten times or more. The rearrangement links TRBV7-9 to TRBJ2-7; D may be TRBD1 (6 bases). V lost 0 bases to trimming and J lost 4 bases, with 7 bases between them. The length of the CDR3 is 13 residues. CDR1 and CDR2 (germline): SEHNR, FQNEAQ (reference sequence). The DNA of the CDR3 is TGTGCCAGCAGCTTAGCCAGGGGTTACGAGCAGTACTTC. It translates to CASSLARGYEQYF.

The chain employs TRBV6-5 and TRBJ2-2; 8 nucleotides match TRBD1. CDR1 is MNHEY and CDR2 is SVGAGI in the germline V gene. The CDR3 loop spans 15 amino acids. The V segment lost 4 bases and the J segment 4 bases; nucleotides outside the gene matches: 5. The CDR3 here is CASSSRTGSTGELFF. CDR3 nucleotides: TGTGCCAGCAGTTCTCGGACAGGGAGCACCGGGGAGCTGTTTTTT.

J is TRBJ2-1 and V is TRBV12-3 or TRBV12-4; D is perhaps TRBD1 (5 bases). Trimming took off 7 bases at V and 7 bases at J, with 17 bases between the two ends. The CDR3 totals 14 residues. This chain's CDR3 is CASTRRTILNEQFF. The CDR3 nucleotides read TGTGCCAGCACCAGACGGACAATACTTAATGAGCAGTTCTTC.

This rearrangement joins TRBV4-3 to TRBJ2-3; TRBD2 might be the D (5 bases). V lost 2 bases and J 6 bases, leaving 12 bases between the germline ends. The CDR3 runs 14 residues. CDR1 and CDR2 from the germline V gene are LGHNA and YSLEER. CDR3 sequence (DNA): TGCGCCAGCAGCCAATCTTATAGCGCGGATACGCAGTATTTT. This encodes CASSQSYSADTQYF.

This clonotype was seen many times. The chain joins TRBV7-9 to TRBJ2-1; TRBD2 aligns across 8 bases. CDR3 length equals 16 residues. Trimming removed 5 bases from V and 0 bases from J; junction bases left unmatched: 6. CDR1 and CDR2 (germline): SEHNR, FQNEAQ (reference sequence). In DNA, the CDR3 is TGTGCCAGCAGCCCCCGACGGGGGGGCTCCTACAATGAGCAGTTCTTC. Protein: CASSPRRGGSYNEQFF.

The V and J genes are TRBV20-1 and TRBJ1-5; D call uncertain. Trimming cost V 3 bases and J 5 bases, with 11 bases left between them. The CDR3 has 13 residues. Germline-derived CDR1 and CDR2 are DFQATT and SNEGSKA (reference sequence). The CDR3 DNA follows: TGCAGTGCTAGTGACCGAACCCATCAGCCCCAGCATTTT. Its protein product is CSASDRTHQPQHF.

The chain carries TRBV2 and TRBJ1-1; D call uncertain. The CDR3 totals 13 residues. Germline CDR1 reads SNHLY; CDR2 reads FYNNEI. Trimming cost V 8 bases and J 1 base, with 11 bases left between them. CDR3 protein: CASRYSPNTEAFF. For the CDR3, the DNA is TGTGCCAGCCGTTACAGCCCGAACACTGAAGCTTTCTTT. Full variable domain (remainder filled in from reference TRBV2 and TRBJ1-1): EPEVTQTPSHQVTQMGQEVILRCVPISNHLYFYWYRQILGQKVEFLVSFYNNEISEKSEIFDDQFSVERPDGSNFTLKIRSTKLEDSAMYFCASRYSPNTEAFFGQGTRLTVV.

This clonotype came up a few times. The V and J genes are TRBV6-2 or TRBV6-3 and TRBJ1-2, with a weak D call TRBD1 (5 bases). Germline lookup yields CDR1 MNHEY and CDR2 SVGEGT. The CDR3 has 13 residues. V lost 3 bases and J lost 8, with 13 bases in between. CDR3 amino acids: CASSYGTPGGYTF. The CDR3 DNA sequence: TGTGCCAGCAGTTATGGGACTCCAGGAGGCTACACCTTC.

The chain is built from TRBV7-2 and TRBJ2-2, with a tentative D call TRBD1 (5 bases). The germline gives CDR1 SGHTA, CDR2 FQGNSA. The V gene lost 3 bases and the J gene lost 2 bases, with 10 bases spanning the gap. The CDR3 is made up of 15 amino acids. CDR3 DNA sequence: TGTGCCAGCAGCTTCGACAGCCCCAACACCGGGGAGCTGTTTTTT. Translated: CASSFDSPNTGELFF.

This clonotype showed up just a few times. J is TRBJ1-2 and V is TRBV20-1, with D hard to call. Trimming removed 4 bases from V and 5 bases from J, with 14 bases in between. From germline, CDR1 is DFQATT and CDR2 SNEGSKA (reference sequence). The CDR3 runs to 13 residues. CDR3 loop: CSATPGYLYGYTF. DNA of the CDR3: TGCAGTGCTACGCCAGGTTATCTGTATGGCTACACCTTC.

This clonotype turned up a few times. The V and J genes are TRBV6-5 and TRBJ1-6; D is uncertain. V was clipped by 5 bases and J by 10 bases, with 9 bases between them. Per germline, CDR1 MNHEY and CDR2 SVGAGI. This CDR3 region has 12 residues. The CDR3 protein is CASSPTSSPLHF. The CDR3 region has the DNA TGTGCCAGCAGTCCTACAAGCTCACCCCTCCACTTT.

This clonotype was counted a few times. The gene calls are TRBV5-1 and TRBJ1-2; 8 bases match TRBD1. Losses at the gene ends were 4 bases for V and 2 bases for J; bases not matched to a gene: 7. Germline CDR1 and CDR2: SGHRS and YFSETQ. This CDR3 region has 15 residues. The CDR3 loop reads CASSLGTGVNYGYTF. CDR3 nucleotides: TGCGCCAGCAGCCTAGGGACAGGCGTCAACTATGGCTACACCTTC.

This clonotype was counted ten times or more. J is TRBJ2-5 and V is TRBV7-6; the D gene is possibly TRBD1 (7 bases). The V gene's germline CDR1 is SGHVS and CDR2 FNYEAQ. The length of the CDR3 is 15 residues. V lost 5 bases and J lost 5, with 18 bases in between. Here the CDR3 reads CASSPWTGGGETQYF. CDR3 nucleotide sequence: TGTGCCAGCAGCCCTTGGACAGGAGGGGGGGAGACCCAGTACTTC.

The V and J genes are TRBV29-1 and TRBJ2-1, with a weak D call TRBD1 (6 bases). This CDR3 has 10 residues. The V gene's germline CDR1 is SQVTM and CDR2 ANQGSEA. V gave up 7 bases and J gave up 8 bases, with 9 bases separating them. Here the CDR3 reads CSGGQHEQFF. Written as DNA, the CDR3 is TGCAGCGGCGGACAGCATGAGCAGTTCTTC.

The rearrangement joins TRBV3-1 to TRBJ1-1; D unclear. V shed 4 bases and J shed 0 bases, with 9 bases lying between them. This CDR3 has 14 amino acids. Germline CDR1 is LGHDT and CDR2 is YNNKEL (reference sequence). CDR3 residues: CASSPGVLNTEAFF. The CDR3 DNA reads as TGTGCCAGCAGCCCCGGCGTGTTGAACACTGAAGCTTTCTTT. Variable domain in full (rest from reference TRBV3-1 and TRBJ1-1): DTAVSQTPKYLVTQMGNDKSIKCEQNLGHDTMYWYKQDSKKFLKIMFSYNNKELIINETVPNRFSPKSPDKAHLNLHINSLELGDSAVYFCASSPGVLNTEAFFGQGTRLTVV.

The rearrangement joins TRBV20-1 to TRBJ1-1, with D uncertain. Germline assignment: CDR1 DFQATT and CDR2 SNEGSKA (reference sequence). Deletions cut 6 bases from V and 6 bases from J, with 17 bases between. This CDR3 comprises 13 residues. The CDR3 DNA reads TGCAGTGCCTACGACCGGGCCACGGCTGAAGCTTTCTTT. Translated: CSAYDRATAEAFF.